The sequence of this TCR beta chain was determined in a study of T-cell reconstitution after alpha-beta-depleted transplantation in children. Study observations and caveats: Certain patients had high TCRbeta diversity at day 60, and it came from recipient T cells and thymic progenitors that survived. T-cell counts and diversity at one year following transplant were attributed mainly to newly produced T cells. Two months or so post-transplant, alpha-beta T cells reportedly derived from several hundred expanded graft clones.

Losses at the gene ends were 5 bases for V and 9 bases for J; bases not matched to a gene: 4. Germline values: CDR1 SGHRS, CDR2 YFSETQ. The CDR3 is 13 residues long. This clonotype was recorded a few times. Its antigen remains unidentified. Preparation of the TCRbeta library involved a method that used unique molecular identifiers. In TCRdb, the PCR reads were re-called with MiXCR into one record per CDR3 protein. The sample has around 800,000 distinct CDR3 sequences, 15% to 20% seen once. This clonotype was obtained from a male patient younger than 18 who had a stem cell transplant for acute lymphoblastic leukemia, so the T cells may come from the graft donor. The rearrangement joins TRBV5-1 to TRBJ2-1; 11 bases agree with TRBD2. Sequencing used PBMCs, mostly from graft donor cells, obtained 360 days after TCRalphabeta/CD19-depleted stem cell transplant. The CDR3, as DNA: TGCGCCAGCAGGACTAGCGGGATATTTGAGCAGTTCTTC. Its translation is CASRTSGIFEQFF. Using reference TRBV5-1 and TRBJ2-1 for the parts outside the CDR3, the full variable domain is KAGVTQTPRYLIKTRGQQVTLSCSPISGHRSVSWYQQTPGQGLQFLFEYFSETQRNKGNFPGRFSGRQFSNSRSEMNVSTLELGDSALYLCASRTSGIFEQFFGPGTRLTVL.